The rows below give T cell receptor beta chains drawn from one sample of a study of neurological immune-mediated disorders. TCRdb re-called the 5' RACE reads with MiXCR, one entry per CDR3 protein. The table lists some 38,000 distinct CDR3 sequences, about 3.8% of them singletons. The sequenced sample consisted of PBMCs. The receptors were sampled from a man between 25 and 39 years old with multiple sclerosis. CDR3s leave out the opening cysteine and the closing phenylalanine or tryptophan. Each record gives: V gene, CDR3 protein.

v_gene: TRBV5-1
CDR3aa: ASSLALAGVTDTQY

v_gene: TRBV5-1
CDR3aa: ASSLGASTITEAF

v_gene: TRBV5-1
CDR3aa: ASSLTSSTDTQY

v_gene: TRBV12-3/TRBV12-4
CDR3aa: ASSGQLNTEAF

v_gene: TRBV7-2
CDR3aa: ASSPRTGGYGYT

v_gene: TRBV2
CDR3aa: ASTRGRNQPQH

v_gene: TRBV5-1
CDR3aa: ASSYGTGNQPQH

v_gene: TRBV10-3
CDR3aa: AISRTGGGNYGYT

v_gene: TRBV6-5
CDR3aa: ASSSAAGGDTDTQY

v_gene: TRBV20-1
CDR3aa: SATPSSGLRYGYT

v_gene: TRBV20-1
CDR3aa: SAGGEETQY

v_gene: TRBV9
CDR3aa: ASSVGTRSYNEQF

v_gene: TRBV20-1
CDR3aa: SARDQLASEQF

v_gene: TRBV7-2
CDR3aa: ASSRETSAEQF

v_gene: TRBV6-6
CDR3aa: ASSLTGNTEAF

v_gene: TRBV5-1
CDR3aa: ASSLGGGAGDTEAF

v_gene: TRBV11-2
CDR3aa: ASSARTSIYEQY

v_gene: TRBV12-3/TRBV12-4
CDR3aa: ASRPGGAGSKTQY

v_gene: TRBV7-6
CDR3aa: ASSLKRDIQETQY

v_gene: TRBV12-3/TRBV12-4
CDR3aa: ASSPWTSGDTQY

v_gene: TRBV7-2
CDR3aa: ASSHGLLTQY

v_gene: TRBV20-1
CDR3aa: SAKAGWDEQY

v_gene: TRBV29-1
CDR3aa: SVDGGLVNTEAF

v_gene: TRBV5-6
CDR3aa: ASSLAGGGRYEQY

v_gene: TRBV5-5
CDR3aa: ASSPGITRGYEQY

v_gene: TRBV27
CDR3aa: ASGGTLSNYGYT

v_gene: TRBV20-1
CDR3aa: SARIGQAKQY

v_gene: TRBV6-6
CDR3aa: ATRGVKQGAINTQY

v_gene: TRBV7-2
CDR3aa: ASSNSGGESMRQF

v_gene: TRBV15
CDR3aa: ATSRDRQGSGNQPQH

v_gene: TRBV12-3/TRBV12-4
CDR3aa: ASSGDTAYTDTQY

v_gene: TRBV7-9
CDR3aa: ASSLTPGGTNTGELF

v_gene: TRBV12-3/TRBV12-4
CDR3aa: ASSAGTGGDTQY

v_gene: TRBV3-1
CDR3aa: ASSQRGSGYT

v_gene: TRBV7-8
CDR3aa: ASSTILDTQY

v_gene: TRBV9
CDR3aa: ASSTSSQNYGYT

v_gene: TRBV20-1
CDR3aa: SARGGGYNEQF

v_gene: TRBV30
CDR3aa: AWSRDTGELF

v_gene: TRBV7-2
CDR3aa: ASSFLAGESYEQY

v_gene: TRBV28
CDR3aa: ASSFGGASNQPQH

v_gene: TRBV5-6
CDR3aa: ASSPPAWASGANVLT

v_gene: TRBV6-5
CDR3aa: ASSSLGNQPQH

v_gene: TRBV29-1
CDR3aa: SVDRGYEQY

v_gene: TRBV15
CDR3aa: ATSRDFGGGTNEKLF

v_gene: TRBV20-1
CDR3aa: SARGTVSYEQY

v_gene: TRBV11-2
CDR3aa: ASSPIQDRGDSRGYT

v_gene: TRBV4-3
CDR3aa: ASSQDFRGDNEKLF

v_gene: TRBV20-1
CDR3aa: SQTGRSSYEQY

v_gene: TRBV18
CDR3aa: ASSPQQGYSYEQY

v_gene: TRBV11-1
CDR3aa: ASSHPYPYNEQF

v_gene: TRBV20-1
CDR3aa: SARDLRSRLSIQY

v_gene: TRBV11-2
CDR3aa: ASARRISPGNTIY